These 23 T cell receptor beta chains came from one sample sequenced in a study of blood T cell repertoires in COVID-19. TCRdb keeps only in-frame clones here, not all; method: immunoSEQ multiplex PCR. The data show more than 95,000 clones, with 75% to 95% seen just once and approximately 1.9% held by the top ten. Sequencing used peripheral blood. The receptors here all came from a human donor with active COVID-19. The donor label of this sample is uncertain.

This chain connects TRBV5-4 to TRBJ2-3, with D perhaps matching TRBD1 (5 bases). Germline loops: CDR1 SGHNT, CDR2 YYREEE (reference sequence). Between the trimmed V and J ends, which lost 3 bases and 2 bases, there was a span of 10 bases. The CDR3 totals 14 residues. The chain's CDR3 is CASSSEQVTDTQYF. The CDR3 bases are TGTGCCAGCAGCTCGGAACAGGTCACAGATACGCAGTATTTT.

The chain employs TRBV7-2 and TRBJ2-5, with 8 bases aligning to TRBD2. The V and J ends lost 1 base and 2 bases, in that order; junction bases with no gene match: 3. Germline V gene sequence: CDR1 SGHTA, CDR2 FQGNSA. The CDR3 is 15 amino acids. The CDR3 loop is CASSLDAGGQETQYF. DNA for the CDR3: TGTGCCAGCAGCTTAGATGCGGGGGGTCAAGAGACCCAGTACTTC. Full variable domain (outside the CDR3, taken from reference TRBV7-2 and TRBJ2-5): GAGVSQSPSNKVTEKGKDVELRCDPISGHTALYWYRQSLGQGLEFLIYFQGNSAPDKSGLPSDRFSAERTGGSVSTLTIQRTQQEDSAVYLCASSLDAGGQETQYFGPGTRLLVL.

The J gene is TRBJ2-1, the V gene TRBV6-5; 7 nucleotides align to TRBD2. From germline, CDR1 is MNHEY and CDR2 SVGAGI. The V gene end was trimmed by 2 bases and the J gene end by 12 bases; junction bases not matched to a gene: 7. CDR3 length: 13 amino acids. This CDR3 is CASSYSRLAGQFF. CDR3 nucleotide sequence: TGTGCCAGCAGTTACAGTCGGTTAGCGGGGCAGTTCTTC.

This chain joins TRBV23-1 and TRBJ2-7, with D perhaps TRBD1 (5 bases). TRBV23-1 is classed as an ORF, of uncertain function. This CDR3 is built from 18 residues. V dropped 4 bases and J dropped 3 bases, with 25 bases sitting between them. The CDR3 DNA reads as TGCGCCAGCAGTCTCAATAGTGTGCAGGGTTGGTCTGACTACGAGCAGTACTTC. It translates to CASSLNSVQGWSDYEQYF.

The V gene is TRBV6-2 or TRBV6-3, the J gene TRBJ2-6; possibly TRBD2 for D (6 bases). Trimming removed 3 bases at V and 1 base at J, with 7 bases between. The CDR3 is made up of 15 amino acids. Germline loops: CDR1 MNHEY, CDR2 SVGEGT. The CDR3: CASSYGGSGANVLTF. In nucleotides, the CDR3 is TGTGCCAGCAGTTATGGGGGGTCTGGGGCCAACGTCCTGACTTTC.

The CDR3 DNA is TGTGCCAGCAGCCTGGGACAGGGGACAAATCAGCCCCAGCATTTT. Amino acids: CASSLGQGTNQPQHF. The rearrangement links TRBV7-2 to TRBJ1-5, with 10 bases matching TRBD1. Germline V gene sequence: CDR1 SGHTA, CDR2 FQGNSA. The CDR3 has 15 residues. The J segment lost 4 bases and the V segment lost 5 bases, leaving 5 bases of the junction unmatched.

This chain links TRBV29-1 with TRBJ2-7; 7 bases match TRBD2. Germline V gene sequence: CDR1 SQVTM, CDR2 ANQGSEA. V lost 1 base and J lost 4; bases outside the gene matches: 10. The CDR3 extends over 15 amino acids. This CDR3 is CSVEGGSGALYEQYF. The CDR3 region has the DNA TGCAGCGTTGAAGGGGGGAGCGGGGCTTTATACGAGCAGTACTTC.

CDR3 DNA sequence: TGCGCCAGCAGCTTGCAGGGCTACACTGAAGCTTTCTTT. Its protein product is CASSLQGYTEAFF. The chain recombines TRBV5-1 with TRBJ1-1, with TRBD1 as a possible D gene (5 bases). V was clipped by 1 base and J by 3 bases, with 7 bases between them. This CDR3 has 13 amino acids. The germline gives CDR1 SGHRS, CDR2 YFSETQ.

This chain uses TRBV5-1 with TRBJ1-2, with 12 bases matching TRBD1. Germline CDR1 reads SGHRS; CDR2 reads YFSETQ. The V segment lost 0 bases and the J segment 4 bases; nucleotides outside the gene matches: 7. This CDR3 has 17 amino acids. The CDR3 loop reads CASSLGGTGGLGYGYTF. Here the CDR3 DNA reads TGCGCCAGCAGCTTGGGAGGGACAGGGGGCTTGGGCTATGGCTACACCTTC.

The CDR3: CASRTDSNYGYTF. In nucleotides, the CDR3 is TGTGCCAGTAGAACGGACAGTAACTATGGCTACACCTTC. This sequence joins TRBV19 and TRBJ1-2; TRBD1 is a possible D gene (6 bases). CDR1 and CDR2 (germline): LNHDA, SQIVND (reference sequence). The germline V and J ends were trimmed by 6 bases and 1 base, with 9 bases remaining between them. This CDR3 spans 13 amino acids.

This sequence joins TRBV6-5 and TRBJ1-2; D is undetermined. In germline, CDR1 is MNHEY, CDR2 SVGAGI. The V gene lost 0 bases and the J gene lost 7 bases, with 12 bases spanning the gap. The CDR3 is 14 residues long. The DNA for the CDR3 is TGTGCCAGCAGTTACTCCACACTAGGAGGTGGCTACACCTTC. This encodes CASSYSTLGGGYTF.

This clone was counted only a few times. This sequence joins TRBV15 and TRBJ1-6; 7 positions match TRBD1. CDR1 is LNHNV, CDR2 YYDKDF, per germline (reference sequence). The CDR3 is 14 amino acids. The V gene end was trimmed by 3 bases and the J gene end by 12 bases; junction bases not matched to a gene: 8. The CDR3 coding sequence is TGTGCCACCAGCAGGACCGACAGGGCCAGACCCCTCCACTTT. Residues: CATSRTDRARPLHF.

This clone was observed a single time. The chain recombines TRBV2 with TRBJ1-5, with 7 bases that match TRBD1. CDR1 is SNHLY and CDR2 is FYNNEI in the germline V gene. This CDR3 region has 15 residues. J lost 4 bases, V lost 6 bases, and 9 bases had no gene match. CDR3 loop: CASSRQGLLNQPQHF. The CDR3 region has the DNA TGTGCCAGCAGCCGACAGGGACTTTTGAATCAGCCCCAGCATTTT.

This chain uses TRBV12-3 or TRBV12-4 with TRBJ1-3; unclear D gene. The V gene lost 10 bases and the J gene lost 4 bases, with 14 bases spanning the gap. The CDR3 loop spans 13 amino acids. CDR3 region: CATRRGAGNTIYF. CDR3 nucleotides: TGTGCCACCAGACGAGGTGCCGGAAACACCATATATTTT.

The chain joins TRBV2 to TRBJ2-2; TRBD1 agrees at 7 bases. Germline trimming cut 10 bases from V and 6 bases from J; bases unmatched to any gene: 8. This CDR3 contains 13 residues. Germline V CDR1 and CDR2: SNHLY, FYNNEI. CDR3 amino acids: CATRQGWSGELFF. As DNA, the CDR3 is TGTGCCACCCGACAGGGTTGGTCCGGGGAGCTGTTTTTT. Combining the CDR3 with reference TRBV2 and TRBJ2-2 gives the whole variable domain EPEVTQTPSHQVTQMGQEVILRCVPISNHLYFYWYRQILGQKVEFLVSFYNNEISEKSEIFDDQFSVERPDGSNFTLKIRSTKLEDSAMYFCATRQGWSGELFFGEGSRLTVL.

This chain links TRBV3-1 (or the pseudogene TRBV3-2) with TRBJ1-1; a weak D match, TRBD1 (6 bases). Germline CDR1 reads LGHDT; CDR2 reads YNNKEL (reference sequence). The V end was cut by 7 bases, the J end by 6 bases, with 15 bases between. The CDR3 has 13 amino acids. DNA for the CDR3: TGTGCCAGCACACAGGGTACTTGGGCTGAAGCTTTCTTT. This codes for CASTQGTWAEAFF.

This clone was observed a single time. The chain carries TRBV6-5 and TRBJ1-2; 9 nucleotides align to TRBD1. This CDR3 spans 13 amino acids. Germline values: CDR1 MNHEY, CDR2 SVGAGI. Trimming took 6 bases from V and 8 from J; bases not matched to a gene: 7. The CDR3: CASSPGQGRGYTF. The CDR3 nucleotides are TGTGCCAGCAGCCCCGGACAGGGGAGAGGCTACACCTTC.

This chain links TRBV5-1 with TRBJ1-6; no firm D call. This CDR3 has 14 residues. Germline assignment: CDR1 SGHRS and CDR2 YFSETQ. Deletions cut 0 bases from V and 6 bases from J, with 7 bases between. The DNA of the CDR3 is TGCGCCAGCAGCTTGGGCGGAGGTAATTCACCCCTCCACTTT. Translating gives CASSLGGGNSPLHF.

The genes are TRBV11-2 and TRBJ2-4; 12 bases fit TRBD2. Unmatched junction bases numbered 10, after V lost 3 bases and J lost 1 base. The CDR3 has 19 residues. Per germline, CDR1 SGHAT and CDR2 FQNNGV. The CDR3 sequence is CASSFSPSGGVTAKNIQYF. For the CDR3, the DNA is TGTGCCAGCAGCTTCTCTCCTAGCGGGGGGGTTACCGCCAAAAACATTCAGTACTTC.

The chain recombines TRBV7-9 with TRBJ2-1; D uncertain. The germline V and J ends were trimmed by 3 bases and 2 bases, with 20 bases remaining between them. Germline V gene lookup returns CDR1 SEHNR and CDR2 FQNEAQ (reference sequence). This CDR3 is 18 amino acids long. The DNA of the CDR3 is TGTGCCAGCAGCTTTGGGCCAATCCGCTCCATAACCTACAATGAGCAGTTCTTC. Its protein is CASSFGPIRSITYNEQFF.

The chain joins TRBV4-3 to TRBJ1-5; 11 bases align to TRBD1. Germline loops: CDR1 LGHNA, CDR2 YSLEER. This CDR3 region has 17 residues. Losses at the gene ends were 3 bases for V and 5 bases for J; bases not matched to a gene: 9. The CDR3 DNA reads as TGCGCCAGCAGCCAGATGGACAGGGGGCGGGTGGATCAGCCCCAGCATTTT. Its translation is CASSQMDRGRVDQPQHF.

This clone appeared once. The DNA for the CDR3 is TGTGCCAGCTCACCCGGCGGCAGGGGGGTTGCCTACAATGAGCAGTTCTTC. It yields the protein CASSPGGRGVAYNEQFF. This chain links TRBV18 with TRBJ2-1; TRBD1 is a possible D gene (7 bases). Trimming took 3 bases from V and 2 from J, leaving 17 bases between them. The CDR3 sequence is 17 residues long. Germline-derived CDR1 and CDR2 are KGHSH and LQKENI.

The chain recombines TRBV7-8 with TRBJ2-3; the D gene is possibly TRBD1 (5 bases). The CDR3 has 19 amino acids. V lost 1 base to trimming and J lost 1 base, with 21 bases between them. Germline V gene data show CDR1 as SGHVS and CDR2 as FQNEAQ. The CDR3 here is CASSLGGSGAVRRTDTQYF. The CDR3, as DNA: TGTGCCAGCAGCTTAGGGGGCAGTGGGGCGGTTAGGCGCACAGATACGCAGTATTTT.